This T cell receptor (beta chain) was captured by sequencing in a study of blood T cell repertoires in COVID-19. Study as a whole: Acute and convalescent COVID-19 samples came from the United States, Italy and Spain. T cells, B-cell-depleted T cells, or PBMCs supplied cDNA or gDNA.

V was trimmed by 1 base and J by 7 bases, leaving 13 bases between them. This CDR3 has 15 amino acids. CDR1 and CDR2 (germline): SGHVS, FNYEAQ. Original processing notes: From reference gene primer amplification, estimates of nucleated cell counts were derived. The repertoire was sequenced with immunoSEQ multiplex PCR; TCRdb's copy has only in-frame clones and lacks some. The V and J calls and clone size are taken from that table; D and trimming were inferred from the DNA. The table has approximately 120,000 clones, less than 90% seen once. Source material: peripheral blood. The chain recombines TRBV7-6 with TRBJ1-4; D possibly corresponds to TRBD1 (6 bases). The clonotype originates from a woman aged 55-75 years with acute or convalescent COVID-19. Here the CDR3 reads CASSLGTVTGEKLFF. As DNA, the CDR3 is TGTGCCAGCAGCTTAGGAACAGTGACAGGTGAAAAACTGTTTTTT.